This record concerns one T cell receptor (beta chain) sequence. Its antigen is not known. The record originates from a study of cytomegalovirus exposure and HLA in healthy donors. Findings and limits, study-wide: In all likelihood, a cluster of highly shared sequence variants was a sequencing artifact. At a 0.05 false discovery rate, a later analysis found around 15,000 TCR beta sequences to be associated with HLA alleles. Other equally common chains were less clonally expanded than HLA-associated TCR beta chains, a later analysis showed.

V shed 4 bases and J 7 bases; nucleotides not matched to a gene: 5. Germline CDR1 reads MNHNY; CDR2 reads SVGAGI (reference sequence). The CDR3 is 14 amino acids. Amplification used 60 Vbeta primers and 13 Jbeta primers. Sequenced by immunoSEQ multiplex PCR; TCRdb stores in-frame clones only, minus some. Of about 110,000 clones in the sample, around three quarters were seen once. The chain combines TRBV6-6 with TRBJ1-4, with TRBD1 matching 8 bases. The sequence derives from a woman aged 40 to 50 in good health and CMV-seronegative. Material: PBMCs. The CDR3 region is CASSSRDRSEKLFF. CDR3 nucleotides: TGTGCCAGCAGTTCCCGGGACAGGAGTGAAAAACTGTTTTTT.